These 27 T cell receptor beta chains originate from one sample sequenced in a study of blood T cells in healthy people across ages. Combining a sample-barcoded 5' primer with a J-beta primer mix, a second PCR ran for roughly 7 to 12 cycles. TCRdb reprocessed the 5' RACE reads with MiXCR, giving one entry per CDR3 protein. Of over 1,200,000 distinct CDR3 sequences in the sample, roughly 64% were seen once. The sequenced material came from blood. All receptors derive from a man aged 18 to 30 in good health.

This clonotype was counted a few times. This sequence joins TRBV20-1 and TRBJ2-3; D not certain. Germline-derived CDR1 and CDR2 are DFQATT and SNEGSKA (reference sequence). Trimming took 7 bases from V and 1 from J, leaving 12 bases between them. This CDR3 is built from 13 residues. The CDR3 DNA sequence: TGCAGTGTTCCCACTCAGGGCACAGATACGCAGTATTTT. This encodes CSVPTQGTDTQYF.

The rearrangement links TRBV15 to TRBJ1-6; TRBD1 aligns across 7 bases. The length of the CDR3 is 19 residues. Germline CDR1 reads LNHNV; CDR2 reads YYDKDF (reference sequence). V dropped 5 bases and J dropped 0; count of bases not matched to a gene: 13. The CDR3 DNA sequence: TGTGCCACCAGCGCGCGGGACAGAGGACTGAGCTCCTATAATTCACCCCTCCACTTT. Protein: CATSARDRGLSSYNSPLHF. Full variable domain (missing parts from reference TRBV15 and TRBJ1-6): DAMVIQNPRYQVTQFGKPVTLSCSQTLNHNVMYWYQQKSSQAPKLLFHYYDKDFNNEADTPDNFQSRRPNTSFCFLDIRSPGLGDTAMYLCATSARDRGLSSYNSPLHFGNGTRLTVT.

This chain uses TRBV20-1 with TRBJ2-3, with D perhaps TRBD2 (6 bases). CDR1 and CDR2 (germline): DFQATT, SNEGSKA (reference sequence). With 0 bases removed from V and 5 bases from J, the gap between germline ends came to 12 bases. The CDR3 covers 14 residues. The CDR3 DNA is TGCAGTGCTAGAGATCTGGCTAGCGAAGATACGCAGTATTTT. Translated: CSARDLASEDTQYF.

The genes are TRBV4-1 and TRBJ2-1, with 8 bases matching TRBD2. This CDR3 comprises 19 residues. Germline V lookup: CDR1 MGHRA, CDR2 YSYEKL. With 0 bases clipped from V and 5 bases from J, the junction kept 15 bases outside the gene matches. The CDR3 nucleotides are TGCGCCAGCAGCCAAGATTTACGGCGGGAGGTTGGCCTAAACAATGAGCAGTTCTTC. Amino acid sequence: CASSQDLRREVGLNNEQFF.

The V gene is TRBV29-1, the J gene TRBJ2-7; TRBD1 or TRBD2 may be the D gene (5 bases each). Germline V gene sequence: CDR1 SQVTM, CDR2 ANQGSEA. This CDR3 has 11 residues. Deletions cut 3 bases from V and 7 bases from J, with 10 bases between. The CDR3 nucleotides are TGCAGCGTTGAGGGGACGGGGGAGCAGTACTTC. It translates to CSVEGTGEQYF.

The chain couples TRBV10-3 to TRBJ2-2; 11 bases fit TRBD2. Germline CDR1 ENHRY, CDR2 SYGVKD. The CDR3 has 14 residues. The V and J ends lost 10 bases and 3 bases, in that order; junction bases with no gene match: 4. CDR3 in amino acids: CATMGLADTGELFF. In DNA, the CDR3 is TGTGCCACAATGGGACTAGCGGACACCGGGGAGCTGTTTTTT.

The CDR3 DNA is TGCGCCAGCAGCTTGGTTTCCGGGGGGCATGGCTACACCTTC. It encodes CASSLVSGGHGYTF. The chain carries TRBV5-1 and TRBJ1-2; TRBD1 is a possible D gene (6 bases). This CDR3 contains 14 residues. Germline CDR1 is SGHRS and CDR2 is YFSETQ. V lost 0 bases, J lost 6 bases, and 12 bases lay in between.

The rearrangement links TRBV6-2 or TRBV6-3 to TRBJ2-1; D possibly corresponds to TRBD2 (6 bases). Germline assignment: CDR1 MNHEY and CDR2 SVGEGT. V was pared by 1 base and J by 7 bases, with 8 bases between. The length of the CDR3 is 13 residues. The CDR3 loop is CASSYYGGNEQFF. Here the CDR3 DNA reads TGTGCCAGCAGTTACTATGGAGGGAATGAGCAGTTCTTC.

The genes are TRBV7-8 and TRBJ2-1; 10 positions match TRBD2. The V segment lost 5 bases and the J segment 4 bases; nucleotides outside the gene matches: 8. CDR3 length: 16 residues. Germline CDR1 and CDR2: SGHVS and FQNEAQ. CDR3 protein: CASSLTGLAVYNEQFF. The CDR3 region has the DNA TGTGCCAGCAGCCTGACCGGACTAGCGGTTTACAATGAGCAGTTCTTC.

The gene calls are TRBV20-1 and TRBJ2-7, with D tentatively TRBD2 (6 bases). Trimming left V 5 bases short and J 2 bases short, with 19 bases between. Germline lookup yields CDR1 DFQATT and CDR2 SNEGSKA (reference sequence). CDR3 length equals 15 residues. The CDR3 region has the DNA TGCAGTGCTGAAATCCTAGCGCAGTCACCCTACGAGCAGTACTTC. It translates to CSAEILAQSPYEQYF.

The chain links TRBV7-6 to TRBJ1-4; D is uncertain. This CDR3 is built from 15 residues. Germline values: CDR1 SGHVS, CDR2 FNYEAQ. The V gene lost 5 bases and the J gene lost 0 bases, with 10 bases spanning the gap. The CDR3 DNA sequence: TGTGCCAGCAGCCGAAGAGCAGCAACTAATGAAAAACTGTTTTTT. This gives the protein CASSRRAATNEKLFF.

This chain uses TRBV5-1 with TRBJ2-3; tentative D call: TRBD2 (5 bases). V lost 5 bases and J lost 2, with 15 bases in between. The CDR3 loop spans 15 amino acids. Germline V lookup: CDR1 SGHRS, CDR2 YFSETQ. The CDR3 here is CASRGRSGSTDTQYF. CDR3 DNA sequence: TGCGCCAGCAGAGGTAGGAGCGGCTCCACAGATACGCAGTATTTT.

V usage is TRBV20-1 and J usage is TRBJ2-1; D is uncertain. CDR3 length equals 12 residues. Trimming took 3 bases from V and 9 from J, leaving 12 bases between them. CDR1 and CDR2 (germline): DFQATT, SNEGSKA (reference sequence). This CDR3 reads CSASETGGEQFF. The CDR3 nucleotides are TGCAGTGCTAGTGAAACGGGCGGTGAGCAGTTCTTC.

The rearrangement links TRBV29-1 to TRBJ2-2; 10 bases fit TRBD2. J gave up 8 bases and V 4 bases, and 13 bases lay outside the gene matches. This CDR3 has 16 residues. CDR1 and CDR2 from the germline V gene are SQVTM and ANQGSEA. The DNA for the CDR3 is TGCAGCGTTGCAACCTCTAGCGGGGGTTACTTGGGGGAGCTGTTTTTT. This sequence encodes CSVATSSGGYLGELFF.

The genes are TRBV7-2 and TRBJ2-1, with D possibly being TRBD1 (6 bases). Trimming took off 0 bases at V and 10 bases at J, with 16 bases between the two ends. CDR1 and CDR2 from the germline V gene are SGHTA and FQGNSA. The CDR3 totals 15 residues. In DNA, the CDR3 is TGTGCCAGCAGCTTAGCGCGTGCAGGGGTAGGAGAGCAGTTCTTC. It codes for CASSLARAGVGEQFF.

The chain carries TRBV12-3 or TRBV12-4 and TRBJ2-3; unclear D gene. The CDR3 contains 12 residues. The ends were cut back, 6 bases at V and 8 bases at J, with 12 bases in the middle. CDR3 sequence (DNA): TGTGCCAGCAGCCTCCCGGGTTCTACGCAGTATTTT. Encoded protein: CASSLPGSTQYF.

CDR3 sequence: CASSLSPSLRVSYEQYF. The CDR3 DNA reads as TGCGCCAGCAGCTTGTCCCCGAGCCTAAGGGTCTCCTACGAGCAGTACTTC. The chain employs TRBV5-1 and TRBJ2-4; D not certain. The end of the DNA fits TRBJ2-7 better, so the J call may be wrong. The CDR3 is made up of 17 amino acids. From germline, CDR1 is SGHRS and CDR2 YFSETQ.

This clonotype turned up a few times. The V call is TRBV2, the J call TRBJ2-4; the match to TRBD2 covers 11 bases. The DNA end is more similar to TRBJ2-7, so the J call may be wrong. The CDR3 is made up of 14 amino acids. The germline gives CDR1 SNHLY, CDR2 FYNNEI. The CDR3 DNA follows: TGTGCCAGCAGTCCTCCTAGCGGGAGGTCCGAGCAGTACTTC. It translates to CASSPPSGRSEQYF.

The gene calls are TRBV27 and TRBJ2-5; possibly TRBD2 for D (6 bases). The J call is in doubt because the DNA end fits TRBJ2-7 better. CDR3 size: 14 residues. The germline gives CDR1 MNHEY, CDR2 SMNVEV (reference sequence). This chain's CDR3 is CASSLRGDFYEQYF. Written as DNA, the CDR3 is TGTGCCAGCAGTTTAAGAGGGGACTTCTACGAGCAGTACTTC.

J is TRBJ1-5 and V is TRBV12-3 or TRBV12-4; possible D gene TRBD1, 6 bases. V was cut by 6 bases and J by 7 bases, with 13 bases left in between. The CDR3 is made up of 13 amino acids. DNA of the CDR3: TGTGCCAGCAGCGATGACAGGAGGCAGCCCCAGCATTTT. Translation: CASSDDRRQPQHF.

The CDR3 loop reads CASGGGPDTQYF. The CDR3 DNA reads as TGCGCCAGCGGGGGGGGCCCAGATACGCAGTATTTT. V and J are TRBV4-3 and TRBJ2-3, with D perhaps matching TRBD2 (7 bases). CDR3 length equals 12 residues. V was shortened by 8 bases and J by 4 bases, with 10 bases between the two germline ends. Germline values: CDR1 LGHNA, CDR2 YSLEER.

V usage is TRBV20-1 and J usage is TRBJ2-3, with D maybe TRBD2 (5 bases). The V end lost 7 bases, the J end lost 1 base, and 15 bases lay between the germline ends. There are 14 residues in the CDR3. Germline CDR1 and CDR2: DFQATT and SNEGSKA (reference sequence). The CDR3 loop reads CSGAAEEGTDTQYF. The CDR3 DNA reads as TGCAGTGGCGCGGCGGAGGAGGGCACAGATACGCAGTATTTT.

J is TRBJ2-1 and V is TRBV20-1; D may be TRBD1 (6 bases). V dropped 6 bases and J dropped 1 base, with 16 bases sitting between them. The length of the CDR3 is 15 residues. CDR1 and CDR2 from the germline V gene are DFQATT and SNEGSKA (reference sequence). Written as DNA, the CDR3 is TGCAGTGCGAGACCGGACAGCCGTTCCTACAATGAGCAGTTCTTC. Its translation: CSARPDSRSYNEQFF.

This CDR3 reads CASSLGQLGEQFF. The CDR3 nucleotides read TGCGCCAGCAGCTTAGGACAGTTAGGTGAGCAGTTCTTC. The chain employs TRBV5-1 and TRBJ2-1; TRBD1 is a possible D gene (6 bases). The germline CDR1 and CDR2 sequences are SGHRS and YFSETQ. Between the trimmed V and J ends, which lost 2 bases and 9 bases, there was a span of 12 bases. The CDR3 totals 13 residues.

This chain links TRBV4-3 with TRBJ2-7, with TRBD2 as a possible D gene (6 bases). The CDR3 has 16 amino acids. Between the trimmed V and J ends, which lost 0 bases and 6 bases, there was a span of 18 bases. Germline V gene data show CDR1 as LGHNA and CDR2 as YSLEER. The DNA of the CDR3 is TGCGCCAGCAGCCAAGATTTCGGGCAGGGACTCTTCGAGCAGTACTTC. Translating gives CASSQDFGQGLFEQYF.

The V gene is TRBV29-1, the J gene TRBJ2-1, with TRBD2 matching 11 bases. This CDR3 comprises 15 residues. The germline V gene encodes CDR1 SQVTM and CDR2 ANQGSEA. The V gene end was trimmed by 3 bases and the J gene end by 5 bases; junction bases not matched to a gene: 6. CDR3 loop: CSVDLAGGFHNEQFF. The CDR3 coding sequence is TGCAGCGTTGATCTAGCGGGAGGATTCCACAATGAGCAGTTCTTC.

The table lists this clonotype with a count of one. This chain uses TRBV27 with TRBJ2-7; 8 bases are shared with TRBD1. Germline values: CDR1 MNHEY, CDR2 SMNVEV (reference sequence). Trimming took 5 bases from V and 3 from J; bases not matched to a gene: 12. CDR3 length equals 16 residues. Written as DNA, the CDR3 is TGTGCCAGCAGTACACTAGACAGGGGAGATATCTACGAGCAGTACTTC. Its translation is CASSTLDRGDIYEQYF.